The clone carrying this TCR beta chain was counted between two and nine times. Its matching antigen is unknown. This record comes from a study of beta chain features in type 1 diabetes. Study-wide points: Type 1 diabetes patients showed a moderate but significant shortening of TCRB CDR3s in all four CD4+ subsets.

In germline, CDR1 is SEHNR, CDR2 FQNEAQ (reference sequence). There are 16 residues in the CDR3. Between the trimmed V and J ends, which lost 2 bases and 0 bases, there was a span of 12 bases. TCRB transcripts that were expressed got sequenced, as all of the isolated RNA had been reverse transcribed. The protocol was immunoSEQ multiplex PCR, while the TCRdb copy is restricted to in-frame clones and leaves out a portion. The sample has roughly 450,000 clones, around 14% seen once. This TCR was recovered from a man aged 25-40 years in good health. The specimen was naive CD4+ T cells from blood. This chain uses TRBV7-9 with TRBJ2-3, with D perhaps matching TRBD1 (5 bases). CDR3 in amino acids: CASSLRQQISTDTQYF. In DNA form, the CDR3 reads TGTGCCAGCAGCTTAAGACAGCAGATTAGCACAGATACGCAGTATTTT.